This T cell receptor (beta chain) was observed in a study of a mutant IDH1 vaccine in newly diagnosed glioma. As regards this clone: Antigen unknown.

As to time point: week 23, last vaccination. With topical imiquimod, each dose of the vaccine consisted of 300 ug of mutant IDH1 20-mer peptide. V was pared by 4 bases and J by 1 base, with 10 bases between. Germline assignment: CDR1 LGHNA and CDR2 YSLEER. The CDR3 totals 14 residues. The table came from immunoSEQ multiplex PCR; TCRdb's copy has only in-frame clones and leaves some out. Of tens of thousands of clones listed, about 81% are singletons. The chain uses TRBV4-3 and TRBJ1-1; D gene ambiguous. The origin of this receptor is a woman in her 40s with glioma. Some clones in this sample may be carry-over from other donors' samples. The source material was PBMCs, sampled from a glioma patient whose treatment included an IDH1 peptide vaccine. The CDR3, as DNA: TGCGCCAGCAGCCGGCCGGACCCGAACACTGAAGCTTTCTTT. It encodes CASSRPDPNTEAFF.